The source of this T cell receptor (beta chain) is a study of response to subunit inactivated influenza vaccine. The CDR3 has 14 amino acids. The V and J ends lost 3 bases and 1 base respectively, with 9 bases between them. Germline CDR1 reads SEHNR; CDR2 reads FQNEAQ (reference sequence). There are many counts of this clonotype. Its specificity is not known. Overall study results and limits: It was suggested by the authors that few new T cells are recruited by each seasonal influenza vaccination.

Using its own MiXCR run on the RT-PCR reads, TCRdb lists one record per CDR3 protein. There are some 600,000 distinct CDR3 sequences in the sample; 14% occur only once, and roughly 7.6% lies in the top ten. The chain is built from TRBV7-9 and TRBJ1-1, with D unresolved. This receptor was identified in a man aged 45-65 years who received an inactivated influenza vaccine. The sample in question was PBMCs from blood, obtained about 14 days before vaccination. CDR3 amino acids: CASSFGRKNTEAFF. As DNA, the CDR3 is TGTGCCAGCAGCTTCGGACGGAAGAACACTGAAGCTTTCTTT.